These 10 T cell receptor beta chains share one sample of origin, sequenced in a study of blood T cells in healthy people across ages. Using a J-beta primer mix together with a sample-barcoded 5' primer, a second PCR was run for about 6 to 12 cycles. MiXCR was run by TCRdb on the 5' RACE reads, yielding one entry per CDR3 protein. The table shows about 1.8 million distinct CDR3 sequences, with less than 50% occurring only once. Sequencing was done on a sample of blood. All receptors derive from a woman between 35 and 50 years old in good health.

CDR3 sequence reads: CAISDPGQKTYEQYF. CDR3 DNA: TGTGCCATCAGTGATCCGGGACAGAAGACCTACGAGCAGTACTTC. This chain joins TRBV10-3 and TRBJ2-7, with 7 bases identical to TRBD1. Germline V gives CDR1 ENHRY, CDR2 SYGVKD. Trimming at V came to 3 bases and at J to 2 bases, leaving 7 bases not matched to a gene. The CDR3 has 15 residues.

As to this clonotype: It may be a read error: a sequence one base away is much more abundant. This chain links TRBV5-5 with TRBJ1-2, with D maybe TRBD1 (5 bases). Germline CDR1 is SGHKS and CDR2 is YYEKEE (reference sequence). This CDR3 is 13 amino acids long. The CDR3 nucleotides are TGTGCCAGCAGCCGACAGCAGAACTATGGCTGCACCTTC. Amino acids: CASSRQQNYGCTF.

The chain is built from TRBV7-2 and TRBJ2-7; D is perhaps TRBD2 (5 bases). With 5 bases removed from V and 7 bases from J, the gap between germline ends came to 12 bases. The CDR3 consists of 12 residues. CDR1 is SGHTA, CDR2 FQGNSA, per germline. The CDR3 DNA sequence: TGTGCCAGCAGCCGCGTAGCGTGGGAGCAGTACTTC. Its protein is CASSRVAWEQYF.

This clonotype was seen repeatedly, ten times or more. The chain couples TRBV7-2 to TRBJ2-4; D could derive from TRBD1 or TRBD2 (5 bases each). Germline CDR1 SGHTA, CDR2 FQGNSA. The CDR3 consists of 14 residues. V lost 4 bases and J lost 7, with 14 bases in between. DNA of the CDR3: TGTGCCAGCAGCTCCCGGGACGGACGGAACATTCAGTACTTC. It is translated as CASSSRDGRNIQYF.

This sequence joins TRBV24-1 and TRBJ2-5, with D possibly being TRBD2 (6 bases). The CDR3 loop spans 16 amino acids. Deletions cut 3 bases from V and 4 bases from J, with 17 bases between. Germline V gene lookup returns CDR1 KGHDR and CDR2 SFDVKD. CDR3 DNA sequence: TGTGCCACCAGTGATCCCCCGGGAGCCCGGGGAGAGACCCAGTACTTC. As protein: CATSDPPGARGETQYF.

This clonotype was counted only a few times. V usage is TRBV11-2 and J usage is TRBJ2-1; no clear D. Germline V gene lookup returns CDR1 SGHAT and CDR2 FQNNGV. Trimming removed 5 bases at V and 7 bases at J, with 9 bases between. The CDR3 has 12 residues. In DNA form, the CDR3 reads TGTGCCAGCAGCCCAAGATGGAATGAGCAGTTCTTC. This sequence encodes CASSPRWNEQFF.

The rearrangement joins TRBV2 to TRBJ1-2; TRBD1 matches 9 bases. The CDR3 loop spans 13 amino acids. CDR1 SNHLY and CDR2 FYNNEI come from the germline V gene. J gave up 6 bases and V 8 bases, and 7 bases lay outside the gene matches. The CDR3 DNA reads TGTGCCAGCCGACAGGGGGTTAGGGATGGCTACACCTTC. This translates into CASRQGVRDGYTF.

V is TRBV12-3 or TRBV12-4 and J is TRBJ2-1; 7 nucleotides align to TRBD1. V dropped 5 bases and J dropped 6; count of bases not matched to a gene: 10. CDR3 size: 15 residues. The CDR3 coding sequence is TGTGCCAGCAGTGACAACAGGGGTTCCCCCAATGAGCAGTTCTTC. Translating gives CASSDNRGSPNEQFF.

V gene TRBV7-2 combines with J gene TRBJ2-4, with 14 bases identical to TRBD2. J lost 0 bases, V lost 3 bases, and 7 bases had no gene match. Germline CDR1 and CDR2: SGHTA and FQGNSA. CDR3 length: 19 amino acids. CDR3 in DNA: TGTGCCAGCAGCTTGGGACTAGCGGGGGAGGTGGGAGCCAAAAACATTCAGTACTTC. Its protein is CASSLGLAGEVGAKNIQYF.

This rearrangement joins TRBV12-3 or TRBV12-4 to TRBJ2-4, with 8 positions matching TRBD1. V lost 5 bases, J lost 8 bases, and 2 bases stayed unmatched. This CDR3 spans 12 amino acids. The CDR3 is CASSQTGDIQYF. The CDR3 DNA reads TGTGCCAGCAGTCAGACAGGGGACATTCAGTACTTC.